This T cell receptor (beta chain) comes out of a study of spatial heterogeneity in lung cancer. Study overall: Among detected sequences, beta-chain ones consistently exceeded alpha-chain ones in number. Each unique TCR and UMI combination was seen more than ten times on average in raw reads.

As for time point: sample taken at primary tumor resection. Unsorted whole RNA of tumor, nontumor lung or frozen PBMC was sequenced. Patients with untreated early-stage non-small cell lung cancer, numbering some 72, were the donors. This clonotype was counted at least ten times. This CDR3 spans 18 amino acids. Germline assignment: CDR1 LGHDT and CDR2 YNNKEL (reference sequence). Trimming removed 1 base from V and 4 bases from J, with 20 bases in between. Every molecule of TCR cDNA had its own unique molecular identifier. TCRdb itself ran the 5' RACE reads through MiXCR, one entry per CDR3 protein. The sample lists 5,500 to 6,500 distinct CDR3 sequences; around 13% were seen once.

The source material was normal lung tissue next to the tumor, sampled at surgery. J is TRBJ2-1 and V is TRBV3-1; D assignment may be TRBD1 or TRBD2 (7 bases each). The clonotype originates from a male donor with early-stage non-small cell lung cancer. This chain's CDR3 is CASSQGTRVRGAYNEQFF. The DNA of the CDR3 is TGTGCCAGCAGCCAAGGGACTAGAGTCAGGGGGGCTTACAATGAGCAGTTCTTC.